The 18 T cell receptor beta chains below all came from one sample that was sequenced in a study of blood T cells in healthy people across ages. The second PCR ran about 6 to 11 cycles with a sample-barcoded 5' primer and J-beta primers. TCRdb passed the 5' RACE reads through MiXCR, listing each CDR3 protein once. The sample includes about 1 million distinct CDR3 sequences, 45% seen only once; the top ten take approximately 20%. Material for sequencing was blood. Source of these receptors: a woman aged 60 to 75 in good health.

This chain links TRBV4-1 with TRBJ2-4, with a weak D call TRBD2 (6 bases). The DNA end is a closer match to TRBJ2-7, so the J assignment may be wrong. Germline V gene data show CDR1 as MGHRA and CDR2 as YSYEKL. The CDR3 runs 15 residues. CDR3 coding DNA: TGCGCCAGCAGCTACTCCGCTGCCGGGAGCTACGAGCAGTACTTC. Residues: CASSYSAAGSYEQYF.

This clonotype was observed a single time. The chain uses TRBV4-2 and TRBJ2-1; possible D gene TRBD1, 6 bases. This CDR3 has 14 amino acids. Germline loops: CDR1 LGHNA, CDR2 YNFKEQ. Trimming took 1 base from V and 9 from J, leaving 13 bases between them. CDR3: CASSQGRQAGEQFF. The CDR3 DNA reads TGTGCCAGCAGCCAAGGAAGACAGGCGGGTGAGCAGTTCTTC.

V is TRBV12-3 or TRBV12-4 and J is TRBJ1-1; D is unresolved. V gave up 7 bases and J gave up 1 base, with 10 bases separating them. There are 13 residues in the CDR3. The CDR3 protein is CASNTVQNTEAFF. For the CDR3, the DNA is TGTGCCAGCAATACAGTCCAGAACACTGAAGCTTTCTTT.

This sequence joins TRBV9 and TRBJ2-7; 12 nucleotides line up with TRBD2. The CDR3 spans 15 residues. V lost 0 bases and J lost 2; bases outside the gene matches: 0. Germline CDR1 SGDLS, CDR2 YYNGEE. CDR3 sequence: CASSVGTSGAYEQYF. CDR3 DNA: TGTGCCAGCAGCGTAGGGACTAGCGGGGCCTACGAGCAGTACTTC.

About this clonotype itself: Given a much more abundant clone one base away, this may be a read error. This chain links TRBV27 with TRBJ2-7, with 7 bases lining up with TRBD1. The CDR3 contains 14 residues. Germline V CDR1 and CDR2: MNHEY, SMNVEV (reference sequence). CDR3 in amino acids: CASGLSDRRYEQYF. CDR3 DNA: TGTGCCAGCGGTTTATCGGACAGGAGGTACGAGCAGTACTTC.

The chain joins TRBV27 to TRBJ2-1; 8 nucleotides line up with TRBD2. V dropped 1 base and J dropped 7; count of bases not matched to a gene: 6. Looked up from germline, CDR1 is MNHEY and CDR2 is SMNVEV (reference sequence). The CDR3 length is 15 residues. The CDR3 loop reads CASSLFSSGWNEQFF. CDR3 sequence (DNA): TGTGCCAGCAGTTTATTTTCTAGCGGGTGGAATGAGCAGTTCTTC.

Here the CDR3 DNA reads TGCAGTGCTAGGGGTGTGTGGGGGACGGAGTATGGCTACACCTTC. This codes for CSARGVWGTEYGYTF. The chain employs TRBV20-1 and TRBJ1-2, with D possibly TRBD1 on 5 matching bases. CDR1 is DFQATT and CDR2 is SNEGSKA in the germline V gene (reference sequence). The CDR3 covers 15 residues. Between the trimmed V and J ends, which lost 3 bases and 5 bases, there was a span of 19 bases.

The chain is built from TRBV2 and TRBJ2-1; 8 nucleotides match TRBD2. The CDR3 runs 16 residues. V was pared by 2 bases and J by 4 bases, with 7 bases of the junction left unmatched. In germline, CDR1 is SNHLY, CDR2 FYNNEI. CDR3 protein: CASSERGVAGYNEQFF. The CDR3 nucleotides are TGTGCCAGCAGTGAAAGGGGGGTAGCGGGGTACAATGAGCAGTTCTTC.

The CDR3 DNA reads TGTGCCAGCAGCAACTGGCCAGTTCAGGGTGCAGGATTGTACGAGCAGTACTTC. Translating gives CASSNWPVQGAGLYEQYF. V usage is TRBV5-5 and J usage is TRBJ2-7; maybe TRBD1 (5 bases). CDR1 and CDR2 from the germline V gene are SGHKS and YYEKEE (reference sequence). The CDR3 runs 18 residues. V lost 4 bases and J lost 4, with 27 bases in between. Filled out from reference TRBV5-5 and TRBJ2-7, the complete variable domain reads DAGVTQSPTHLIKTRGQQVTLRCSPISGHKSVSWYQQVLGQGPQFIFQYYEKEERGRGNFPDRFSARQFPNYSSELNVNALLLGDSALYLCASSNWPVQGAGLYEQYFGPGTRLTVT.

A few counts support this clonotype. The chain couples TRBV2 to TRBJ2-1; a weak D match, TRBD1 (6 bases). Trimming shortened V by 3 bases and J by 6 bases, and 18 bases separated the two germline ends. Germline V gene data show CDR1 as SNHLY and CDR2 as FYNNEI. CDR3 length equals 16 residues. CDR3: CASSDTGNRYGNEQFF. The CDR3 DNA is TGTGCCAGCAGTGATACAGGGAATAGGTATGGCAATGAGCAGTTCTTC.

This clonotype was found a few times. J is TRBJ2-1 and V is TRBV9; 11 bases map to TRBD2. Trimming at V came to 4 bases and at J to 5 bases, leaving 8 bases not matched to a gene. This CDR3 contains 16 residues. From germline, CDR1 is SGDLS and CDR2 YYNGEE. The CDR3 loop reads CASSPPSGRTDNEQFF. CDR3 nucleotide sequence: TGTGCCAGCAGCCCGCCTAGCGGGAGGACTGACAATGAGCAGTTCTTC.

This clonotype was observed a few times. The CDR3 loop reads CASSYSGTSGRVEDTQYF. In nucleotides, the CDR3 is TGCGCCAGCAGCTACTCCGGGACTAGCGGGAGGGTGGAAGATACGCAGTATTTT. This chain joins TRBV5-1 and TRBJ2-3, with 16 bases fitting TRBD2. CDR1 is SGHRS, CDR2 YFSETQ, per germline. After removal of 3 bases from V and 5 bases from J, the junction contained 9 bases not matched to a gene. The CDR3 length is 18 residues.

This clonotype showed up just a few times. The J gene is TRBJ1-1, the V gene TRBV29-1; 7 bases are a match to TRBD1. Trimming cost V 7 bases and J 0 bases; bases outside gene matches: 8. Germline V gene sequence: CDR1 SQVTM, CDR2 ANQGSEA. The CDR3 has 14 residues. This CDR3 reads CSARKGAMNTEAFF. The CDR3 DNA reads as TGCAGCGCGCGTAAGGGGGCAATGAACACTGAAGCTTTCTTT.

The chain employs TRBV29-1 and TRBJ1-1; TRBD1 matches 7 bases. The length of the CDR3 is 11 residues. Germline trimming cut 7 bases from V and 7 bases from J; bases unmatched to any gene: 6. Germline V gene lookup returns CDR1 SQVTM and CDR2 ANQGSEA. Written as DNA, the CDR3 is TGCAGCGAAAGGGGGCCAGGTGAAGCTTTCTTT. It codes for CSERGPGEAFF.

This clonotype has more than one count but fewer than ten. The gene calls are TRBV15 and TRBJ1-5; TRBD1 aligns across 7 bases. Germline assignment: CDR1 LNHNV and CDR2 YYDKDF (reference sequence). The CDR3 is 15 amino acids. V lost 1 base, J lost 1 base, and 1 base stayed unmatched. CDR3 in amino acids: CATSRGGGSNQPQHF. CDR3 nucleotides: TGTGCCACCAGCAGAGGAGGGGGCAGCAATCAGCCCCAGCATTTT.

This clonotype came up a few times. This sequence joins TRBV28 and TRBJ2-5, with D perhaps TRBD1 (6 bases). The germline gives CDR1 MDHEN, CDR2 SYDVKM. This CDR3 has 15 amino acids. Trimming stripped 5 bases from V and 2 bases from J, with 15 bases between. The CDR3 here is CASSGTLWSQETQYF. The CDR3 nucleotides are TGTGCCAGCAGTGGGACACTATGGTCTCAAGAGACCCAGTACTTC.

V and J are TRBV20-1 and TRBJ2-4; tentative D call: TRBD1 (5 bases). Germline CDR1 is DFQATT and CDR2 is SNEGSKA (reference sequence). There are 13 residues in the CDR3. The V end lost 7 bases, the J end lost 3 bases, and 13 bases lay between the germline ends. DNA of the CDR3: TGCAGTGACCCCGACAGAGACAAAAACATTCAGTACTTC. Amino acid sequence: CSDPDRDKNIQYF.

Here the CDR3 DNA reads TGCAGTGCTCCCGACTGGACAGGGAGGAACTATGGCTACACCTTC. The encoded protein is CSAPDWTGRNYGYTF. The chain employs TRBV20-1 and TRBJ1-2; 8 bases match TRBD1. Germline V gives CDR1 DFQATT, CDR2 SNEGSKA (reference sequence). V lost 5 bases and J lost 2; bases outside the gene matches: 10. The CDR3 runs to 15 residues.